This T cell receptor beta chain was captured in a study of CD8+CD57+ T cells in acquired aplastic anemia. Study overall: The average for DNA from sorted CD4+ and CD8+ cells was around 3.5 ug. General observations from the study: Levels of CD8+ Simpson's diversity were not significantly distinct in patients versus controls.

Comments on this clonotype: The antigen remains unidentified.

Both TCR beta VDJ combination and CDR3 sequence profiling were carried out. Genomic DNA was the template for this profiling. TCRdb processed the reads anew with MiXCR; each CDR3 protein has one entry. The sample contains roughly 58,000 distinct CDR3 sequences, 55% of which appear only once. CDR1 and CDR2 from the germline V gene are SGHRS and YFSETQ. The J segment lost 5 bases and the V segment lost 0 bases, leaving 10 bases of the junction unmatched. The CDR3 has 16 amino acids. The specimen was sorted CD4+, CD8+, or CD8+CD57+ T cells (not recorded which) from PBMCs. This chain connects TRBV5-1 to TRBJ2-5; TRBD1 matches 7 bases. The source is a human donor in good health, serving as a control. For the CDR3, the DNA is TGCGCCAGCAGCTTGGGGGACAGCCCCTGGGGGGAGACCCAGTACTTC. Its translation: CASSLGDSPWGETQYF.